This TCR beta chain was identified during a study of PD-1 blockade in classical Hodgkin lymphoma. Study-wide points: The authors have not defined what causes the repertoire differences, possibly disease activity or prior therapy. A significant rise in TCR diversity by C4D1 was seen for CD4+ but not CD8+ cells.

Time point described: cycle 4 day 1 (C4D1), after around six weeks of nivolumab. Each patient relapsed following autologous stem cell transplantation, and prior brentuximab vedotin exposure differed. Repertoires were generated with immunoSEQ multiplex PCR, while TCRdb's copy carries only in-frame clones and drops some. Here the sample spans some 45,000 clones, around 80% being singletons. The CDR3 runs to 14 residues. The V end lost 5 bases, the J end lost 5 bases, and 13 bases lay between the germline ends. Germline assignment: CDR1 SGHTA and CDR2 FQGTGA. Remarks on this clone: The target antigen is unknown.

The chain carries TRBV7-3 and TRBJ2-1; D gene unclear. The specimen was peripheral blood mononuclear cells (PBMCs), collected before the fourth cycle of nivolumab. The receptor was isolated from a human donor with classical Hodgkin lymphoma. The DNA of the CDR3 is TGTGCCAGCAGCGTAAGCGTTGAGGACAATGAGCAGTTCTTC. It specifies CASSVSVEDNEQFF.